These T cell receptor beta chains were read from a single sample in a study of blood T cell repertoires in COVID-19. The data were produced by immunoSEQ multiplex PCR, yet TCRdb's version contains in-frame clones alone and is incomplete. The sample records just under 55,000 clones, roughly four fifths being singletons. Material for sequencing was peripheral blood. The receptors originated from a woman aged 55 to 70 with acute or convalescent COVID-19. The CDR3 runs from the conserved cysteine through the conserved F or W. The D gene is left open where the match is weak. Size is stated for part of the rows, as once, few or many counts, or as a class when the clone is expanded.

j_call d_call v_call clone_size cdr3_nt cdr3_aa
TRBJ1-1 NA TRBV7-3 few TGTGCCAGCAGCCCTAATCCACTATTGACAGGCACTGAAGCTTTCTTT CASSPNPLLTGTEAFF
TRBJ1-1 TRBD1 TRBV3-1/TRBV3-2 NA TGTGCCAGCAAACCTGGACAGGGTCGGACTATCAATATTTTCTTT CASKPGQGRTINIFF
TRBJ1-3 NA TRBV7-3 NA TGTGCCAGCAGCTTAGCGGGCTCTGGAAACACCATATATTTT CASSLAGSGNTIYF
TRBJ2-7 TRBD2 TRBV11-2 NA TGTGCCAGCAGCCGACTAGCTGGCTACGAGCAGTACTTC CASSRLAGYEQYF
TRBJ1-1 TRBD1 TRBV5-1 NA TGCGCCAGCAGCTTAACAGGGGGCGTAAAAAACACTGAAGCTTTCTTT CASSLTGGVKNTEAFF
TRBJ1-2 NA TRBV6-5 NA TGTGCCAGCACCATAGCGGGCGGGGGGAACTATGGCTACACCTTC CASTIAGGGNYGYTF
TRBJ2-2 TRBD2 TRBV19 NA TGTGCCAGTAAGGCGGGGGTATTCACCGGGGAGCTGTTTTTT CASKAGVFTGELFF
TRBJ2-5 NA TRBV18 once TGTGCCAGCTCGGTCGGACAGACCAAGGAGACCCAGTACTTC CASSVGQTKETQYF
TRBJ1-1 NA TRBV7-8 NA TGTGCCAGCAGCTTAGAGGCACAGGGCTACACTGAAGCTTTCTTT CASSLEAQGYTEAFF
TRBJ2-5 NA TRBV7-9 NA TGTGCCAGCAGCGAAGGGCCTAGGACAGAGAAAGAGACCCAGTACTTC CASSEGPRTEKETQYF
TRBJ1-1 TRBD1 TRBV19 NA TGTGCCAGTAGTATCTCGACAGGGCTTAACACTGAAGCTTTCTTT CASSISTGLNTEAFF